This T cell receptor beta chain was documented in a study of molecular identifiers for immune sequencing clone quantification. About the research overall: Sequencing covered four of five parts into which replicate RNA from approximately 20,000 or 98,000 naive CD8 cells was split. Study findings and constraints: Clones with over 20 RNA copies captured over 99% of effector molecules but under 1% of naive ones.

Bulk libraries came from a prior protocol with listed TCR primers. TCRdb passed the PCR reads through MiXCR, listing each CDR3 protein once. Among approximately 500,000 distinct CDR3 sequences listed, around 21% were seen once. This CDR3 region has 15 residues. With 2 bases clipped from V and 3 bases from J, the junction kept 5 bases outside the gene matches. Germline CDR1 reads MNHEY; CDR2 reads SVGAGI. This clonotype was seen more than once but under ten times. The antigen is not known. The origin of this receptor is a human donor in good health. Some libraries in this study had Jurkat cell RNA spiked in. Sequencing was carried out using naive CD8+ T cells from blood, with Jurkat cell RNA spiked in. Subset described: FACS-sorted CD8+CD4-CCR7+CD45RA+ naive T cells. The chain recombines TRBV6-5 with TRBJ1-2; 8 nucleotides match TRBD1. CDR3 in amino acids: CASSYTTGGDYGYTF. The CDR3 DNA reads TGTGCCAGCAGTTACACCACAGGGGGAGACTATGGCTACACCTTC.